The 5 T cell receptor beta chains given below trace back to one sample, sequenced in a study of blood T cells in healthy people across ages. Sample-barcoded 5' priming and a J-beta primer mix drove a second PCR of 7 to 11 cycles. TCRdb itself ran the 5' RACE reads through MiXCR, one entry per CDR3 protein. Here the sample spans around 1,800,000 distinct CDR3 sequences, 30% to 40% being singletons. Material: blood. All receptors come from a human donor in good health.

In DNA, the CDR3 is TGTGCCACCCAATCGGGGACAGAATCTGGAGACTACACCTTC. This translates into CATQSGTESGDYTF. This sequence joins TRBV2 and TRBJ1-2; TRBD1 agrees at 7 bases. The CDR3 covers 14 residues. Germline-derived CDR1 and CDR2 are SNHLY and FYNNEI. V lost 10 bases and J lost 10; bases outside the gene matches: 18.

This clonotype appeared a few times. The chain joins TRBV2 to TRBJ2-2; D unresolved. Per the germline V gene, CDR1 is SNHLY and CDR2 is FYNNEI. The ends were cut back, 3 bases at V and 0 bases at J, with 5 bases in the middle. The CDR3 runs to 14 residues. As DNA, the CDR3 is TGTGCCAGCAGTGACTTGTCGAACACCGGGGAGCTGTTTTTT. Residues: CASSDLSNTGELFF.

The chain uses TRBV13 and TRBJ2-1; 14 bases agree with TRBD2. The ends lost 5 bases at V and 9 bases at J; junction bases unmatched: 12. Germline V gene lookup returns CDR1 PRHDT and CDR2 FYEKMQ (reference sequence). The CDR3 spans 17 residues. CDR3: CASSPVGLAGAGSEQFF. CDR3 bases: TGTGCCAGCAGCCCGGTGGGACTAGCGGGGGCGGGCAGTGAGCAGTTCTTC.

This clonotype was detected only a few times. The V and J genes are TRBV7-2 and TRBJ1-2; the match to TRBD1 covers 11 bases. Germline loops: CDR1 SGHTA, CDR2 FQGNSA. This CDR3 comprises 15 residues. J was trimmed by 3 bases and V by 4 bases; bases with no gene match: 4. Here the CDR3 reads CASSSWDRGDYGYTF. The CDR3, as DNA: TGTGCCAGCAGCTCGTGGGACAGGGGGGACTATGGCTACACCTTC. Complete variable domain (other parts from reference TRBV7-2 and TRBJ1-2): GAGVSQSPSNKVTEKGKDVELRCDPISGHTALYWYRQSLGQGLEFLIYFQGNSAPDKSGLPSDRFSAERTGGSVSTLTIQRTQQEDSAVYLCASSSWDRGDYGYTFGSGTRLTVV.

The V call is TRBV28, the J call TRBJ2-1, with D possibly matching TRBD1 (5 bases). This CDR3 region has 14 residues. The germline gives CDR1 MDHEN, CDR2 SYDVKM. The V gene lost 8 bases and the J gene lost 0 bases, with 11 bases spanning the gap. In DNA, the CDR3 is TGTGCCAGCGACGCGCAGGGCTCCTACAATGAGCAGTTCTTC. This encodes CASDAQGSYNEQFF.